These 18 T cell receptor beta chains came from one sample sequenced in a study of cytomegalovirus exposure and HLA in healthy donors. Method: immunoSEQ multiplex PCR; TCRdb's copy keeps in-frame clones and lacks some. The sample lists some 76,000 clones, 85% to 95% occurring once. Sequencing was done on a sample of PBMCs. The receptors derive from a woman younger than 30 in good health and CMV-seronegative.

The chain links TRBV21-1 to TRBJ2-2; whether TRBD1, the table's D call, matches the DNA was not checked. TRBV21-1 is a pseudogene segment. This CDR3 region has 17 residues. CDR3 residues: CASSGLPGQGGTGELFF. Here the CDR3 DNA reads TGTGCCAGCAGCGGGCTCCCGGGACAGGGCGGCACCGGGGAGCTGTTTTTT.

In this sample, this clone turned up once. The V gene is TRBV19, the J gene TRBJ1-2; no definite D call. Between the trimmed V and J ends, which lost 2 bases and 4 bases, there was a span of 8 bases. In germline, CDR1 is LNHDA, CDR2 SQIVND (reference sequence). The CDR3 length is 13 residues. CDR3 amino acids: CASSISSFYGYTF. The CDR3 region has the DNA TGTGCCAGTAGTATATCGAGCTTCTATGGCTACACCTTC.

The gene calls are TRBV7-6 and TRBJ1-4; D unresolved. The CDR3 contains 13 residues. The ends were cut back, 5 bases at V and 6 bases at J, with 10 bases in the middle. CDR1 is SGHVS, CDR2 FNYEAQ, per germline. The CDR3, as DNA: TGTGCCAGCAGCATAACCAGCGATGAAAAACTGTTTTTT. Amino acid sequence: CASSITSDEKLFF. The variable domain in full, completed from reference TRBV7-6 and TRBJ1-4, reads GAGVSQSPRYKVTKRGQDVALRCDPISGHVSLYWYRQALGQGPEFLTYFNYEAQQDKSGLPNDRFSAERPEGSISTLTIQRTEQRDSAMYRCASSITSDEKLFFGSGTQLSVL.

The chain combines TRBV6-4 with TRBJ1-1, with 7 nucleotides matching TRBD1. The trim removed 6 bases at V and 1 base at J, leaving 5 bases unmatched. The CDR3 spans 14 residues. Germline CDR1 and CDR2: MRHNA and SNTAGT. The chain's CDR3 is CASRRQGGNTEAFF. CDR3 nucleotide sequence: TGTGCCAGCAGAAGACAGGGAGGGAACACTGAAGCTTTCTTT.

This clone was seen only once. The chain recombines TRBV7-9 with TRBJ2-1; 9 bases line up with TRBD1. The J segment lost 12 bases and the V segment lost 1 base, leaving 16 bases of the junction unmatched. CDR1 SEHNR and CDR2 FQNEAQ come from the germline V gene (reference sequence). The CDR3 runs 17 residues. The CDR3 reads CASSLVNRDRVKNWQFF. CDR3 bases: TGTGCCAGCAGCTTAGTAAACCGGGACAGGGTAAAGAATTGGCAGTTCTTC.

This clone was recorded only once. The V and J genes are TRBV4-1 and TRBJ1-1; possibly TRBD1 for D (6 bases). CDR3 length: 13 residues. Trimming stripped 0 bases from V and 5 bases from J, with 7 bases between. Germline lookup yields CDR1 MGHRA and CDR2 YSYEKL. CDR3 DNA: TGCGCCAGCAGCCAAGAGAGGGGGACTGAAGCTTTCTTT. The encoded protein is CASSQERGTEAFF.

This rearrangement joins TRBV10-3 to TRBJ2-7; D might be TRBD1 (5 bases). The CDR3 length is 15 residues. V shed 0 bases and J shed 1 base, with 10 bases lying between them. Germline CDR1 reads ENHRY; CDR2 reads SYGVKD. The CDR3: CAISESGAASYEQYF. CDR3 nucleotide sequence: TGTGCCATCAGTGAGTCTGGGGCGGCTTCCTACGAGCAGTACTTC.

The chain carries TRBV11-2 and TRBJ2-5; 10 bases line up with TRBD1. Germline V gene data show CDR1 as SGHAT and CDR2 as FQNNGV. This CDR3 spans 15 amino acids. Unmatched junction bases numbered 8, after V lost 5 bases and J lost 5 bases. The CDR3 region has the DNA TGTGCCAGCAGCCAGCGACAGGGGGCGTGGGAGACCCAGTACTTC. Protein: CASSQRQGAWETQYF.

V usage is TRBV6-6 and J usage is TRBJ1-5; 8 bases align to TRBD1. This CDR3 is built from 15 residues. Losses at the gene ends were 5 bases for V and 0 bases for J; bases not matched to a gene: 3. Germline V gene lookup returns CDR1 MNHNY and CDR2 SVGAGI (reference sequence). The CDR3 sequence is CASSRTGNSNQPQHF. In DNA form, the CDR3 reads TGTGCCAGCAGTCGGACAGGGAATAGCAATCAGCCCCAGCATTTT.

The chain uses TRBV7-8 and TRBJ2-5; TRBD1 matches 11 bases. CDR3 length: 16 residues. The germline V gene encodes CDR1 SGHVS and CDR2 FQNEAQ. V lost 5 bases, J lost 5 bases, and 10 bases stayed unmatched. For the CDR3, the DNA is TGTGCCAGCAGCATAAGGACAGGGGGCTTGTGGGAGACCCAGTACTTC. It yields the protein CASSIRTGGLWETQYF.

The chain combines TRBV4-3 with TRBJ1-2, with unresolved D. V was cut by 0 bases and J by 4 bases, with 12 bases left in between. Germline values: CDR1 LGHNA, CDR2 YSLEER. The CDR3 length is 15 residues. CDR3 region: CASSQDVEGGYGYTF. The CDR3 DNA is TGCGCCAGCAGCCAAGATGTGGAGGGTGGCTATGGCTACACCTTC.

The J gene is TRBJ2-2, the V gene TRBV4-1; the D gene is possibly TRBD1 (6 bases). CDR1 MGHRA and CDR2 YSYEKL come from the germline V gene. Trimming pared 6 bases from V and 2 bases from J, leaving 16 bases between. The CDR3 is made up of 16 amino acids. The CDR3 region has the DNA TGCGCCAGCAGTTGGTCCGGGACACAAAACACCGGGGAGCTGTTTTTT. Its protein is CASSWSGTQNTGELFF.

CDR3 sequence: CASSGGTGWDTEAFF. CDR3 DNA sequence: TGTGCCAGCAGCGGGGGGACAGGGTGGGATACTGAAGCTTTCTTT. The chain employs TRBV9 and TRBJ1-1, with TRBD1 matching over 9 bases. There are 15 residues in the CDR3. V shed 3 bases, J shed 5 bases, and the junction held 8 bases outside the gene matches. Per the germline V gene, CDR1 is SGDLS and CDR2 is YYNGEE.

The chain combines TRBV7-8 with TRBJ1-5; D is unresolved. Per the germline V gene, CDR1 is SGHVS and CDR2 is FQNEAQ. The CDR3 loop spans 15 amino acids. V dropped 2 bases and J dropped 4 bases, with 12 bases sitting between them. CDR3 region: CASSLYSSGNQPQHF. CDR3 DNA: TGTGCCAGCAGCTTATATAGCAGCGGGAATCAGCCCCAGCATTTT.

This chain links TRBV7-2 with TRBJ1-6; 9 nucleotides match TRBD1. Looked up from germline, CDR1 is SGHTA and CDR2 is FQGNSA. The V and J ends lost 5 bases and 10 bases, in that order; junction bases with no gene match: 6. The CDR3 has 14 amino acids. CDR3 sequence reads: CASSRDRETSPLHF. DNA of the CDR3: TGTGCCAGCAGCCGGGACAGGGAAACCTCACCCCTCCACTTT.

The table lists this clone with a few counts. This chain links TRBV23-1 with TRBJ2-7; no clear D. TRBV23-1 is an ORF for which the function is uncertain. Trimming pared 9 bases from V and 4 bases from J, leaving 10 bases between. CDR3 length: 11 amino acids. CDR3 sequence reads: CARERGYEQYF. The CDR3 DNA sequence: TGCGCCAGGGAGAGAGGATACGAGCAGTACTTC.

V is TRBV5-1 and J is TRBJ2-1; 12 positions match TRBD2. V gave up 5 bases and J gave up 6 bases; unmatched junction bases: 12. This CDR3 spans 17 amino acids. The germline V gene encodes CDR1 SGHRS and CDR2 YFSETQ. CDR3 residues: CASSATSGRTSGNEQFF. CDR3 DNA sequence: TGCGCCAGCAGTGCTACTAGCGGGAGGACCTCAGGCAATGAGCAGTTCTTC.

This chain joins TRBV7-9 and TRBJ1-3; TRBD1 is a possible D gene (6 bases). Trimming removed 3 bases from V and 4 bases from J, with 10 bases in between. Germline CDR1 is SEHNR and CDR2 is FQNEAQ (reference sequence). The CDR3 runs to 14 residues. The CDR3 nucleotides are TGTGCCAGCAGCTTCACAGGGTCCGGAAACACCATATATTTT. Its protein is CASSFTGSGNTIYF.